This T cell receptor (beta chain) was sequenced in a study of blood T cell repertoires in COVID-19. Study-wide context: Some COVID-19 samples were acute and others convalescent; all came from the United States, Italy and Spain. Sample material is recorded as cDNA or gDNA derived from T cells, B-cell-depleted T cells, or PBMCs.

Original analysis: Estimation of nucleated cell counts was performed using reference gene primer amplification. Repertoires were generated with immunoSEQ multiplex PCR, while TCRdb's copy carries only in-frame clones and drops some. The D gene and trimming were derived from the DNA, and the V and J assignments and clone size from that table. Here the sample spans roughly 110,000 clones, around 90% being singletons. Sequenced sample: peripheral blood. The TCR comes from a woman aged 30 to 39 with acute or convalescent COVID-19.

Here the CDR3 reads CASSFYVGDEQYF. DNA of the CDR3: TGTGCCAGCAGCTTTTATGTGGGAGACGAGCAGTACTTC. The genes are TRBV7-9 and TRBJ2-7; D possibly corresponds to TRBD2 (5 bases). The CDR3 has 13 amino acids. The V and J ends lost 3 bases and 5 bases respectively, with 11 bases between them. Germline V gives CDR1 SEHNR, CDR2 FQNEAQ (reference sequence).